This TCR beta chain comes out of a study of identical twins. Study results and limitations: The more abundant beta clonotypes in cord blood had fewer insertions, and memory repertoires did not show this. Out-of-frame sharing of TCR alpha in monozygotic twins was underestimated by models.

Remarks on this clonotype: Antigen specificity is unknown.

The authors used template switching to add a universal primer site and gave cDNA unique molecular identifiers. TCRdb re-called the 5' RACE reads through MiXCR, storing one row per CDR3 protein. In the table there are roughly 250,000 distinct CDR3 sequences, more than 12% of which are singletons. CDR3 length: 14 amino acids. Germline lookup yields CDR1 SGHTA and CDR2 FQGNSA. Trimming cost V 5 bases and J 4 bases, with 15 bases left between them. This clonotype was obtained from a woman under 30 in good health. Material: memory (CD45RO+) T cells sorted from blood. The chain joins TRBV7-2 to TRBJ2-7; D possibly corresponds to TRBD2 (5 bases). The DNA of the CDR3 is TGTGCCAGCAGCCCAAGCGGAGTGGAGTACGAGCAGTACTTC. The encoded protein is CASSPSGVEYEQYF. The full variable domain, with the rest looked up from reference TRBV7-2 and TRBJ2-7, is GAGVSQSPSNKVTEKGKDVELRCDPISGHTALYWYRQSLGQGLEFLIYFQGNSAPDKSGLPSDRFSAERTGGSVSTLTIQRTQQEDSAVYLCASSPSGVEYEQYFGPGTRLTVT.